Following are 8 T cell receptor beta chains from one sample sequenced in a study of blood T cell repertoires in COVID-19. Assay used: immunoSEQ multiplex PCR; TCRdb lists only in-frame clones, some missing. The sample shows about 180,000 clones, approximately 85% of them seen only once. The specimen sequenced was peripheral blood. The source is a man aged 55 to 70 with acute or convalescent COVID-19.

V usage is TRBV7-2 and J usage is TRBJ2-4; D is possibly TRBD2 (5 bases). The germline V gene has CDR1 SGHTA and CDR2 FQGNSA. V was clipped by 5 bases and J by 3 bases, with 14 bases between them. This CDR3 has 15 amino acids. The CDR3 region is CASSPGLGSKNIQYF. The CDR3 DNA follows: TGTGCCAGCAGCCCTGGACTGGGGAGCAAAAACATTCAGTACTTC.

This chain joins TRBV18 and TRBJ1-1; TRBD1 matches 7 bases. Germline-derived CDR1 and CDR2 are KGHSH and LQKENI. The CDR3 is 15 residues long. J lost 5 bases, V lost 3 bases, and 9 bases had no gene match. In DNA form, the CDR3 reads TGTGCCAGCTCACCGACAGGGAATCTGGGGACTGAAGCTTTCTTT. Its protein is CASSPTGNLGTEAFF.

The chain employs TRBV19 and TRBJ2-5; 8 bases line up with TRBD1. CDR1 and CDR2 from the germline V gene are LNHDA and SQIVND (reference sequence). The CDR3 spans 17 residues. The V and J ends lost 6 bases and 4 bases, in that order; junction bases with no gene match: 16. The CDR3 nucleotides are TGTGCCAGTAGCCCAGGACAGGGACGCAATTTTGGAGAGACCCAGTACTTC. This gives the protein CASSPGQGRNFGETQYF.

CDR3 bases: TGTGCCAGCAGTTCACAGAGCTATGGCTACACCTTC. Protein sequence: CASSSQSYGYTF. V and J are TRBV28 and TRBJ1-2; D gene unclear. The ends were cut back, 4 bases at V and 4 bases at J, with 7 bases in the middle. The CDR3 has 12 residues. The germline gives CDR1 MDHEN, CDR2 SYDVKM.

The chain has TRBV18 and TRBJ1-6, with 12 bases lining up with TRBD1. The CDR3 length is 17 residues. Germline CDR1 and CDR2: KGHSH and LQKENI. The trim removed 4 bases at V and 10 bases at J, leaving 11 bases unmatched. CDR3 sequence (DNA): TGTGCCAGCTCACAACCGGGACAGGGGGCGACGTACTCACCCCTCCACTTT. Translating gives CASSQPGQGATYSPLHF.

The chain links TRBV28 to TRBJ2-7, with 7 bases aligning to TRBD1. Germline trimming cut 5 bases from V and 1 base from J; bases unmatched to any gene: 8. The germline V gene encodes CDR1 MDHEN and CDR2 SYDVKM. There are 15 residues in the CDR3. The CDR3 protein is CASSTPRDRSYEQYF. In DNA, the CDR3 is TGTGCCAGCAGTACCCCCCGGGACAGATCCTACGAGCAGTACTTC.

The rearrangement links TRBV28 to TRBJ1-6, with D hard to call. CDR1 is MDHEN, CDR2 SYDVKM, per germline. The CDR3 is 15 amino acids. V was trimmed by 11 bases and J by 7 bases, leaving 21 bases between them. The CDR3 sequence: CAVIRTGANNSPLHF. The CDR3 coding sequence is TGTGCCGTTATTAGGACGGGAGCCAACAATTCACCCCTCCACTTT. Variable domain in full (rest from reference TRBV28 and TRBJ1-6): DVKVTQSSRYLVKRTGEKVFLECVQDMDHENMFWYRQDPGLGLRLIYFSYDVKMKEKGDIPEGYSVSREKKERFSLILESASTNQTSMYLCAVIRTGANNSPLHFGNGTRLTVT.

In this sample, this clone turned up once. The chain joins TRBV6-5 to TRBJ1-6; TRBD1 matches 8 bases. V dropped 5 bases and J dropped 10; count of bases not matched to a gene: 7. Germline CDR1 and CDR2: MNHEY and SVGAGI. This CDR3 spans 14 amino acids. This CDR3 is CASSRDRWGSPLHF. For the CDR3, the DNA is TGTGCCAGCAGTCGGGACAGGTGGGGATCACCCCTCCACTTT.